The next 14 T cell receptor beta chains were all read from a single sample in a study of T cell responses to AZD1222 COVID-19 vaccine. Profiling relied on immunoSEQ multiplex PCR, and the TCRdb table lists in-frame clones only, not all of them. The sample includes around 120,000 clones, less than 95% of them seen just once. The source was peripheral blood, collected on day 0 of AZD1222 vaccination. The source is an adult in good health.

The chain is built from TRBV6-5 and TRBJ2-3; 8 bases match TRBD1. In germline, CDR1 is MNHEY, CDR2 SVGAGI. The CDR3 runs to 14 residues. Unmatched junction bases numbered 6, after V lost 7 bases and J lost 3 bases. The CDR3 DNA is TGTGCCAGCAACCCGGGACAGGTGACAGATACGCAGTATTTT. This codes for CASNPGQVTDTQYF.

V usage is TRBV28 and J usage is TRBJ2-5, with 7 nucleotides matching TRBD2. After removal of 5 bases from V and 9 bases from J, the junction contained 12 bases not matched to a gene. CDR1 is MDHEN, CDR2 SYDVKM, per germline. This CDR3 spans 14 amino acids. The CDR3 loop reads CASSPASGVAAQYF. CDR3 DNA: TGTGCCAGCAGTCCCGCTAGCGGAGTGGCGGCCCAGTACTTC.

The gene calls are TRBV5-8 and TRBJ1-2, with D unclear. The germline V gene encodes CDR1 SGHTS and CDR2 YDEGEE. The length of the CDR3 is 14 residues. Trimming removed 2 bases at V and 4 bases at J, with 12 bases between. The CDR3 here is CASSLGLRSYGYTF. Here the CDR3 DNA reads TGTGCCAGCAGCTTAGGCCTGCGCAGCTATGGCTACACCTTC.

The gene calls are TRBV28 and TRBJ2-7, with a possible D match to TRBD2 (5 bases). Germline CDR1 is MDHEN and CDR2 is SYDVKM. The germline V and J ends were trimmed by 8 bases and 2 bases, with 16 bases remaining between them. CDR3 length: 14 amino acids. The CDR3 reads CASRRGQPPYEQYF. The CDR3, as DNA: TGTGCCAGCCGGCGCGGGCAACCACCCTACGAGCAGTACTTC.

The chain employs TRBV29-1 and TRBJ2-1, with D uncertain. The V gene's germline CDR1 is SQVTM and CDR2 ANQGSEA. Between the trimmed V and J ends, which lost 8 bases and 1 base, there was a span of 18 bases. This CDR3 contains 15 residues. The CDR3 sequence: CSSPLGDGSYNEQFF. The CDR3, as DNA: TGCAGCTCCCCACTTGGGGATGGGTCCTACAATGAGCAGTTCTTC.

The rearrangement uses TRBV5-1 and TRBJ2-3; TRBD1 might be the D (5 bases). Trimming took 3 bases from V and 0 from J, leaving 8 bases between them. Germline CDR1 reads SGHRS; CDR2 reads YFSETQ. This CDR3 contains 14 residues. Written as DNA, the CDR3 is TGCGCCAGCAGCTCGCAGGGTAGCACAGATACGCAGTATTTT. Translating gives CASSSQGSTDTQYF.

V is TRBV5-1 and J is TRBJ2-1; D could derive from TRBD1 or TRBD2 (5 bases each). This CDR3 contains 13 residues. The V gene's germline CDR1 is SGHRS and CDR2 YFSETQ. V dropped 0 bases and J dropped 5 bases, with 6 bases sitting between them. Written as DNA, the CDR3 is TGCGCCAGCAGCTTGGTGGGGGACAATGAGCAGTTCTTC. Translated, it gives CASSLVGDNEQFF.

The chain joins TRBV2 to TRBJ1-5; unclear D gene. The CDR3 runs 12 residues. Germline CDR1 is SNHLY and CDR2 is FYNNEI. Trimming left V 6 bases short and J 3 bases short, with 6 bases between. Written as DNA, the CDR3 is TGTGCCAGCAGACCAGACAATCAGCCCCAGCATTTT. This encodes CASRPDNQPQHF.

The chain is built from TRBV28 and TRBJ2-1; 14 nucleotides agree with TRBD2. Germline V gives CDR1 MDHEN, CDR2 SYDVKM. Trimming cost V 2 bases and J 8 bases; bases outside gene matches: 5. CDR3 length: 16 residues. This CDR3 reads CASSLPTSGRVDEQFF. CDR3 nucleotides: TGTGCCAGCAGTTTACCGACTAGCGGGAGGGTGGATGAGCAGTTCTTC.

The CDR3 here is CASSVGVRGLAGSNEQFF. CDR3 bases: TGTGCCAGCAGCGTAGGGGTCCGAGGATTAGCGGGAAGCAATGAGCAGTTCTTC. V gene TRBV9 combines with J gene TRBJ2-1; 8 bases align to TRBD2. This CDR3 spans 18 amino acids. J gave up 6 bases and V 0 bases, and 14 bases lay outside the gene matches. The germline V gene encodes CDR1 SGDLS and CDR2 YYNGEE. The variable domain in full, with the rest retrieved from reference TRBV9 and TRBJ2-1, is DSGVTQTPKHLITATGQRVTLRCSPRSGDLSVYWYQQSLDQGLQFLIQYYNGEERAKGNILERFSAQQFPDLHSELNLSSLELGDSALYFCASSVGVRGLAGSNEQFFGPGTRLTVL.

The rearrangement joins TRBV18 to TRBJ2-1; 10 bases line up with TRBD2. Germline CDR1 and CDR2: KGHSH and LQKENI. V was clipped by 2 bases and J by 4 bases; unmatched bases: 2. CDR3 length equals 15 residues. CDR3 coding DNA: TGTGCCAGCTCACCAAGGACTAGCGGATACAATGAGCAGTTCTTC. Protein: CASSPRTSGYNEQFF.

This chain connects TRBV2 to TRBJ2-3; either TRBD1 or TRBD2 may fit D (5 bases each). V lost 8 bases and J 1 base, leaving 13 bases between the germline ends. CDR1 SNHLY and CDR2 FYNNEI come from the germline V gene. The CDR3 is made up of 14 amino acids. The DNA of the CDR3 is TGTGCCAGCTCGGGGCGGGCGGGCACAGATACGCAGTATTTT. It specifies CASSGRAGTDTQYF.

The CDR3 loop reads CAIGLTDRGQETQYF. The CDR3 DNA reads TGTGCCATCGGTCTCACGGACAGGGGGCAGGAGACCCAGTACTTC. This chain uses TRBV10-3 with TRBJ2-5, with 11 bases matching TRBD1. The trim removed 8 bases at V and 5 bases at J, leaving 10 bases unmatched. The germline CDR1 and CDR2 sequences are ENHRY and SYGVKD. CDR3 length: 15 amino acids.

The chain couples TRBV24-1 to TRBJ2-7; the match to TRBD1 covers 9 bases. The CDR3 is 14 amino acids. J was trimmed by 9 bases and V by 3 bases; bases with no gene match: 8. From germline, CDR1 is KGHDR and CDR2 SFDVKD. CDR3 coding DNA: TGTGCCACCAGTGATCCCCAGGACAGGGGAAGGCAGTACTTC. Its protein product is CATSDPQDRGRQYF.